The following is a T cell receptor beta chain sequence with its context. The antigen is not known. Germline V gene lookup returns CDR1 DFQATT and CDR2 SNEGSKA (reference sequence). This CDR3 spans 14 amino acids. V lost 5 bases, J lost 5 bases, and 8 bases stayed unmatched. This entry is derived from a study of blood T cells in healthy people across ages. Whole-study results and caveats: More naive CD4+ cells and higher diversity were found in long-lived than in aged donors.

Sample-barcoded 5' priming and a J-beta primer mix drove a second PCR of 7 to 11 cycles. A template-switch adaptor containing 12 random nucleotides labeled each cDNA molecule. TCRdb re-analysed the 5' RACE reads in MiXCR, keeping a single row per CDR3 protein. The table includes around 800,000 distinct CDR3 sequences, roughly 25% detected once. The same specimen was also included in a second study, on T cells of mothers and their children. That work adds: The authors identified no persistent microchimeric T cell clones.

The sequencing sample was made of blood. This receptor was obtained from a boy under 18 in good health. The chain couples TRBV20-1 to TRBJ2-5, with TRBD2 identical over 10 bases. The CDR3 nucleotides are TGCAGTGCTCCCGCCAGCGGGGGGGCGGAGACCCAGTACTTC. Protein product: CSAPASGGAETQYF.